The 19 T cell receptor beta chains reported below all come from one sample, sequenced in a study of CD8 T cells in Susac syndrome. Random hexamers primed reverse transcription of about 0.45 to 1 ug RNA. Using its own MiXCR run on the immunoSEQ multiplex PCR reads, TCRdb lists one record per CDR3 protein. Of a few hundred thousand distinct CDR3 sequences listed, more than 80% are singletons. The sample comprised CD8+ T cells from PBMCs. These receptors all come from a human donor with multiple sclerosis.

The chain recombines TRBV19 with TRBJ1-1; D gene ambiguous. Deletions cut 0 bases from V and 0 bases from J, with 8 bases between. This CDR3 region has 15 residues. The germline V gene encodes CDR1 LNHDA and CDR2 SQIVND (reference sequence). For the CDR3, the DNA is TGTGCCAGTAGTATAGATGGACTTATGAACACTGAAGCTTTCTTT. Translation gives CASSIDGLMNTEAFF.

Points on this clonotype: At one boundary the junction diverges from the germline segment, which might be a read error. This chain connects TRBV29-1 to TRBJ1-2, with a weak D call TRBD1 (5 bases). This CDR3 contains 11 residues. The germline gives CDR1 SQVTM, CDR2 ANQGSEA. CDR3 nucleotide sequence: TGCAGCGTTCAAGACAGCTATGGCTACACCTTC. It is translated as CSVQDSYGYTF.

CDR3 sequence (DNA): TGTGCCAGCAGCTTAGGTCATAGCCAGTTCTTC. This translates into CASSLGHSQFF. The chain couples TRBV7-6 to TRBJ2-1; D ambiguous. This CDR3 has 11 amino acids. Germline V lookup: CDR1 SGHVS, CDR2 FNYEAQ. Deletions cut 1 base from V and 13 bases from J, with 8 bases between.

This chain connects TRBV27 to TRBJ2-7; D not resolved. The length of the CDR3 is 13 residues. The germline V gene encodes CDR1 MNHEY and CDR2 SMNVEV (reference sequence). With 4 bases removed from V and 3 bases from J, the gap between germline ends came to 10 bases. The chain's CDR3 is CASSSTPIYEQYF. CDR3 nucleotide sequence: TGTGCCAGCAGTTCTACCCCTATCTACGAGCAGTACTTC.

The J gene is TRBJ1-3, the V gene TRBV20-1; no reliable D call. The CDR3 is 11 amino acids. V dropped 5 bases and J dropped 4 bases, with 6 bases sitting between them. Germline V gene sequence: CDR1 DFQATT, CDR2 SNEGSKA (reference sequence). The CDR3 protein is CSALTGNTIYF. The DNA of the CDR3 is TGCAGTGCTCTAACGGGAAACACCATATATTTT.

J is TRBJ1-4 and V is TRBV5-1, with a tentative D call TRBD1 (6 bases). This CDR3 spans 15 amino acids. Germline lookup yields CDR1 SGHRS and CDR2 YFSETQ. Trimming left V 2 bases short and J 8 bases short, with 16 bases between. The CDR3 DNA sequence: TGCGCCAGCAGCTTCGTCCCTAGGCAGGGGGAAAAACTGTTTTTT. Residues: CASSFVPRQGEKLFF.

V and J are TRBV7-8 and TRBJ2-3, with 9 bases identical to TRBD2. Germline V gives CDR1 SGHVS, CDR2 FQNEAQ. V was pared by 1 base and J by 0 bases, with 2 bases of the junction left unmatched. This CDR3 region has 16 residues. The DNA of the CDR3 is TGTGCCAGCAGCTTAGTGGCGGGGGGGAGCACAGATACGCAGTATTTT. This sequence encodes CASSLVAGGSTDTQYF.

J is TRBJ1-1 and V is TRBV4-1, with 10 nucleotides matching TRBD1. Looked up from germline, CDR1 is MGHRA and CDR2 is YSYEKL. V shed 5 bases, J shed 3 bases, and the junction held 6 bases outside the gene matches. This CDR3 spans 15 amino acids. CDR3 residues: CASSVDRGRDTEAFF. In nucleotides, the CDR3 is TGCGCCAGCAGCGTTGACAGGGGGCGGGACACTGAAGCTTTCTTT.

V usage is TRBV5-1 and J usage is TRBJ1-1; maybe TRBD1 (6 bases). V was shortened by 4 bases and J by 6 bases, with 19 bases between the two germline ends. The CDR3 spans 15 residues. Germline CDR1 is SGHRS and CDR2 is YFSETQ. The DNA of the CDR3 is TGCGCCAGCAGCCCGCTGGACAGTTCGACTGCTGAAGCTTTCTTT. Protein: CASSPLDSSTAEAFF.

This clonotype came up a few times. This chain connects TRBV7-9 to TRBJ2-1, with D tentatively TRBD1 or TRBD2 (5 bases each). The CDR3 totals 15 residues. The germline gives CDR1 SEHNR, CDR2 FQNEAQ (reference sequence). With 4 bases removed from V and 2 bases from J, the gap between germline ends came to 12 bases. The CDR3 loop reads CASSSPGTTYNEQFF. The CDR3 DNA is TGTGCCAGCAGCTCCCCGGGGACCACCTACAATGAGCAGTTCTTC.

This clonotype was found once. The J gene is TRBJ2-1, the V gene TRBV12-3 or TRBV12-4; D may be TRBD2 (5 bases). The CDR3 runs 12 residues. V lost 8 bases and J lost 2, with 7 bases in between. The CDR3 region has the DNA TGTGCCAGCGCCGGGACCTACAATGAGCAGTTCTTC. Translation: CASAGTYNEQFF.

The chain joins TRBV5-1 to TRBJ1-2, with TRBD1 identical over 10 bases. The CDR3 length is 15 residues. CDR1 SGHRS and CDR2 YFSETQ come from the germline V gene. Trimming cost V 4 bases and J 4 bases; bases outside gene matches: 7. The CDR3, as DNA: TGCGCCAGCAGCCCGGGACAGGGGTCGATCTATGGCTACACCTTC. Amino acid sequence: CASSPGQGSIYGYTF.

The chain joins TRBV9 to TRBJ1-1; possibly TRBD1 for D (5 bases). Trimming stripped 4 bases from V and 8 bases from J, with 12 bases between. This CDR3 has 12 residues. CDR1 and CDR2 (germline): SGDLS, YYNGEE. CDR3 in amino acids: CASSMLGDEAFF. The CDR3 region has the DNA TGTGCCAGCAGCATGCTAGGGGACGAAGCTTTCTTT.

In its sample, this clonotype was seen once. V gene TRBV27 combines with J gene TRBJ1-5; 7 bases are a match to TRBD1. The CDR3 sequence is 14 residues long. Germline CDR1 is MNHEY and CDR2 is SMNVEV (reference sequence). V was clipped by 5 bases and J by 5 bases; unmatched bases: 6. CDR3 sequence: CASSPGTAYQPQHF. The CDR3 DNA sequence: TGTGCCAGCAGTCCCGGGACAGCTTATCAGCCCCAGCATTTT.

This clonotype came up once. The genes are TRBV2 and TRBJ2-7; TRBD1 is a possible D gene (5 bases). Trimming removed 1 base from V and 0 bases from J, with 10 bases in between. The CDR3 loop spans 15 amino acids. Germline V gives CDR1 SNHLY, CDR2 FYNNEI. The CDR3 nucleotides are TGTGCCAGCAGTGAAGTCCTAGACAGCTCCTACGAGCAGTACTTC. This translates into CASSEVLDSSYEQYF.

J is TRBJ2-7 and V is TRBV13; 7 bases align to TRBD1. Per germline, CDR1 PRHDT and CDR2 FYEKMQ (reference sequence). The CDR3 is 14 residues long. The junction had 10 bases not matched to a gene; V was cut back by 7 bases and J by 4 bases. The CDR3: CASNGDSRRYEQYF. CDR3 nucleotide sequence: TGTGCCAGCAACGGGGACAGCCGGCGGTACGAGCAGTACTTC.

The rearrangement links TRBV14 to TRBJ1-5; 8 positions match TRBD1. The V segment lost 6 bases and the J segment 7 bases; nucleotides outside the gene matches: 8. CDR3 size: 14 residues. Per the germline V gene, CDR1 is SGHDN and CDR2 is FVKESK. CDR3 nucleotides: TGTGCCAGCAGACTGACAGGGGAGGGGCAGCCCCAGCATTTT. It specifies CASRLTGEGQPQHF. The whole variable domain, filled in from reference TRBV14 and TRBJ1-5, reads EAGVTQFPSHSVIEKGQTVTLRCDPISGHDNLYWYRRVMGKEIKFLLHFVKESKQDESGMPNNRFLAERTGGTYSTLKVQPAELEDSGVYFCASRLTGEGQPQHFGDGTRLSIL.

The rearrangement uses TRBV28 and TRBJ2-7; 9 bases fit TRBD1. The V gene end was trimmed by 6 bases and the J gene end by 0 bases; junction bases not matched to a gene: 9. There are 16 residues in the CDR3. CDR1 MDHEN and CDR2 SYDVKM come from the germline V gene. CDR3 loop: CASRTHRDRASYEQYF. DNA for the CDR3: TGTGCCAGCAGAACGCACCGGGACAGGGCCTCCTACGAGCAGTACTTC.

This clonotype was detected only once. This CDR3 is CATSNSGLNEQYF. CDR3 bases: TGTGCCACCAGCAACAGCGGGCTCAACGAGCAGTACTTC. The genes are TRBV15 and TRBJ2-7; weak D call: TRBD2 (6 bases). Germline lookup yields CDR1 LNHNV and CDR2 YYDKDF (reference sequence). CDR3 length equals 13 residues. Trimming stripped 4 bases from V and 5 bases from J, with 12 bases between.